The 14 T cell receptor beta chains below come from one sample, sequenced in a study of cytomegalovirus exposure and HLA in healthy donors. The assay was immunoSEQ multiplex PCR, and TCRdb's table has in-frame clones only and misses some. The sample has 150,000 to 200,000 clones; 90% to 97% are singletons. Sequencing was done on a sample of PBMCs. These receptor sequences come from a woman aged 18-29 years in good health and CMV-seronegative.

This rearrangement joins TRBV30 to TRBJ2-5; D may be TRBD1 (5 bases). Germline V gene data show CDR1 as GTSNPN and CDR2 as SVGIG (reference sequence). This CDR3 is built from 13 residues. The V end lost 4 bases, the J end lost 2 bases, and 11 bases lay between the germline ends. The CDR3 region is CAWKVGQQETQYF. The CDR3 coding sequence is TGTGCCTGGAAGGTGGGGCAGCAAGAGACCCAGTACTTC.

The chain is built from TRBV29-1 and TRBJ1-1; 8 bases are shared with TRBD1. Germline V CDR1 and CDR2: SQVTM, ANQGSEA. V lost 2 bases and J lost 7; bases outside the gene matches: 9. The CDR3 contains 14 residues. The CDR3 region has the DNA TGCAGCGTTGAACCGGCGACAGGGGAATATGAAGCTTTCTTT. Translated, it gives CSVEPATGEYEAFF.

The chain couples TRBV11-2 to TRBJ1-6; possibly TRBD1 for D (6 bases). Trimming took 6 bases from V and 9 from J, leaving 21 bases between them. Germline CDR1 and CDR2: SGHAT and FQNNGV. The CDR3 is 16 residues long. The CDR3 coding sequence is TGTGCCAGCAGGCCCGGGGGGGCGGACCGGGTTTCACCCCTCCACTTT. Its protein product is CASRPGGADRVSPLHF.

This clone was observed once. The genes are TRBV29-1 and TRBJ2-1, with 11 bases fitting TRBD2. Trimming at V came to 3 bases and at J to 5 bases, leaving 6 bases not matched to a gene. CDR1 and CDR2 (germline): SQVTM, ANQGSEA. This CDR3 spans 15 amino acids. For the CDR3, the DNA is TGCAGCGTTGAGCCCCTAGCGGGGGGCCACAATGAGCAGTTCTTC. It codes for CSVEPLAGGHNEQFF.

The chain recombines TRBV6-1 with TRBJ2-1, with 11 bases lining up with TRBD1. The CDR3 sequence is 14 residues long. Trimming at V came to 6 bases and at J to 9 bases, leaving 7 bases not matched to a gene. Per the germline V gene, CDR1 is MNHNS and CDR2 is SASEGT. For the CDR3, the DNA is TGTGCCAGCAGCCTAGGGACAGGGGGGAGTGAGCAGTTCTTC. It specifies CASSLGTGGSEQFF.

V gene TRBV7-2 combines with J gene TRBJ2-7, with 8 bases aligning to TRBD1. The CDR3 length is 15 residues. Per the germline V gene, CDR1 is SGHTA and CDR2 is FQGNSA. The J segment lost 2 bases and the V segment lost 6 bases, leaving 9 bases of the junction unmatched. Here the CDR3 reads CASSRSGGNAYEQYF. The CDR3 DNA reads as TGTGCCAGCAGTCGATCAGGGGGCAATGCCTACGAGCAGTACTTC.

The chain combines TRBV4-3 with TRBJ2-3; D perhaps matches TRBD1 (5 bases). The germline V and J ends were trimmed by 3 bases and 6 bases, with 19 bases remaining between them. The CDR3 contains 16 residues. Germline CDR1 LGHNA, CDR2 YSLEER. This CDR3 reads CASSHRKTPHRDTQYF. CDR3 in DNA: TGCGCCAGCAGCCACCGCAAAACCCCACACAGGGATACGCAGTATTTT.

The V gene is TRBV5-1, the J gene TRBJ1-1; D ambiguous. The CDR3 sequence is 14 residues long. Between the trimmed V and J ends, which lost 0 bases and 5 bases, there was a span of 11 bases. The germline V gene encodes CDR1 SGHRS and CDR2 YFSETQ. CDR3 sequence reads: CASSLARGGTEAFF. The CDR3 DNA reads as TGCGCCAGCAGCTTGGCCCGGGGTGGGACTGAAGCTTTCTTT.

The genes are TRBV29-1 and TRBJ2-2, with D perhaps matching TRBD2 (5 bases). The V and J ends lost 6 bases and 6 bases respectively, with 11 bases between them. The CDR3 extends over 12 amino acids. The germline V gene encodes CDR1 SQVTM and CDR2 ANQGSEA. DNA of the CDR3: TGCAGCGTCGGAGACGGGGCCGGGGAGCTGTTTTTT. Residues: CSVGDGAGELFF.

The CDR3 bases are TGTGCCAGCAGCTCGACGCTAGCGAGAGGAGAGACCCAGTACTTC. Amino acid sequence: CASSSTLARGETQYF. The chain carries TRBV7-9 and TRBJ2-5; D perhaps matches TRBD2 (6 bases). CDR3 size: 15 residues. Germline-derived CDR1 and CDR2 are SEHNR and FQNEAQ (reference sequence). Trimming took off 4 bases at V and 4 bases at J, with 16 bases between the two ends.

The chain employs TRBV27 and TRBJ2-1; 11 bases match TRBD2. This CDR3 contains 15 residues. The trim removed 1 base at V and 9 bases at J, leaving 5 bases unmatched. Looked up from germline, CDR1 is MNHEY and CDR2 is SMNVEV (reference sequence). The CDR3 loop reads CASSLFSGGVSEQFF. The DNA for the CDR3 is TGTGCCAGCAGTTTATTTAGCGGGGGGGTCAGTGAGCAGTTCTTC.

The chain carries TRBV4-1 and TRBJ1-4, with 9 bases matching TRBD1. V trimming: 6 bases; J trimming: 0 bases; junction bases outside the gene matches: 11. Looked up from germline, CDR1 is MGHRA and CDR2 is YSYEKL. CDR3 length: 18 residues. In DNA, the CDR3 is TGCGCCAGCAGTTTACGGGACAGGGCTTATGCAACTAATGAAAAACTGTTTTTT. Its protein is CASSLRDRAYATNEKLFF.

The table lists this clone with a count of one. The V gene is TRBV10-3, the J gene TRBJ2-3, with 10 nucleotides matching TRBD2. Trimming took 0 bases from V and 2 from J; bases not matched to a gene: 5. Germline V gene data show CDR1 as ENHRY and CDR2 as SYGVKD. This CDR3 has 17 residues. The CDR3: CAISESGLAGDTDTQYF. The CDR3 region has the DNA TGTGCCATCAGTGAGTCTGGGCTAGCGGGGGACACAGATACGCAGTATTTT.

The chain uses TRBV4-1 and TRBJ2-5; a possible D gene is TRBD1 (5 bases). Trimming cost V 1 base and J 5 bases, with 14 bases left between them. The CDR3 spans 15 residues. In germline, CDR1 is MGHRA, CDR2 YSYEKL. CDR3 region: CASSQGRGSRETQYF. The CDR3 DNA reads TGCGCCAGCAGCCAAGGTAGGGGATCGCGGGAGACCCAGTACTTC.